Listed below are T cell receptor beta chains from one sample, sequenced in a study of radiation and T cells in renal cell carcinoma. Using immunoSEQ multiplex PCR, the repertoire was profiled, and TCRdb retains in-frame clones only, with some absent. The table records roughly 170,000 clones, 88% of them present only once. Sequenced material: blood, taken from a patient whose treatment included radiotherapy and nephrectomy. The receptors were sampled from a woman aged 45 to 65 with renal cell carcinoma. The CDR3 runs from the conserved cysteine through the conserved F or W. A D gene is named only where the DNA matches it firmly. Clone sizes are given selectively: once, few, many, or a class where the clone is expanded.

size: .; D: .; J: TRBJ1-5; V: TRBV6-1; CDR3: CASSELADQPQHF; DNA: TGTGCCAGCAGTGAACTGGCAGATCAGCCCCAGCATTTT
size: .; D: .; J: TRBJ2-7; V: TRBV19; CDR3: CASSGQEAYEQYF; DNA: TGTGCCAGTAGTGGGCAGGAGGCCTACGAGCAGTACTTC
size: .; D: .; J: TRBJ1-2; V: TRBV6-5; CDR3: CASHPNRDYGYTF; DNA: TGTGCCAGCCACCCGAACAGGGACTATGGCTACACCTTC
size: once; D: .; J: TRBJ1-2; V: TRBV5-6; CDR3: CASREQDLGGYTF; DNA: TGTGCCAGCAGGGAGCAGGATCTGGGAGGCTACACCTTC
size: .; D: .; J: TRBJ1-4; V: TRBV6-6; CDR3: CASSYSDGGVNEKLFF; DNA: TGTGCCAGCAGTTACTCGGACGGGGGTGTCAATGAAAAACTGTTTTTT
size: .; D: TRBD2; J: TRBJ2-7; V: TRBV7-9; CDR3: CASSDTSGRNYEQYF; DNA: TGTGCCAGCAGCGATACTAGCGGGAGAAACTACGAGCAGTACTTC
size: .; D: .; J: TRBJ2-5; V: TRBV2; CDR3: CASSVDDHQETQYF; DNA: TGTGCCAGCAGTGTAGACGATCACCAAGAGACCCAGTACTTC
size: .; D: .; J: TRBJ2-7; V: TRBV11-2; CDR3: CASSLEHDSPYEQYF; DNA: TGTGCCAGCAGCTTAGAGCACGACAGTCCCTACGAGCAGTACTTC
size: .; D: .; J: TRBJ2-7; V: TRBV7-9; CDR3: CASSFKGATYEQYF; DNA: TGTGCCAGCAGCTTTAAGGGTGCTACCTACGAGCAGTACTTC
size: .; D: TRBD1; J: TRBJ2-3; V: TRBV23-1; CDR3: CASSPGTDPDTQYF; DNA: TGCGCCAGCAGTCCCGGGACAGATCCAGATACGCAGTATTTT
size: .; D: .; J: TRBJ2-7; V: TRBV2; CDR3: CASRTRYRDSYEQYF; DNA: TGTGCCAGCAGAACTCGATATCGCGACTCCTACGAGCAGTACTTC
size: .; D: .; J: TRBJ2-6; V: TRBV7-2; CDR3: CASSLSRSGANVLTF; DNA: TGTGCCAGCAGCTTAAGCCGCTCTGGGGCCAACGTCCTGACTTTC
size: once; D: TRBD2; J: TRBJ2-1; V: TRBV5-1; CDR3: CASSLSGGSYNEQFF; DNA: TGCGCCAGCAGCCTTAGCGGGGGGTCTTACAATGAGCAGTTCTTC
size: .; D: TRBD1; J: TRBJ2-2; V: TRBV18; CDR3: CASSQTRGTGITGELFF; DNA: TGTGCCAGCTCTCAAACGAGGGGGACAGGGATCACCGGGGAGCTGTTTTTT
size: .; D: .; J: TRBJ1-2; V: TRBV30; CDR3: CAWSPDLDGYTF; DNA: TGTGCCTGGAGTCCAGACTTGGATGGCTACACCTTC
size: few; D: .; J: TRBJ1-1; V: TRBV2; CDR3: CASTLGFMNTEAFF; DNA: TGTGCCAGCACCCTGGGTTTCATGAACACTGAAGCTTTCTTT
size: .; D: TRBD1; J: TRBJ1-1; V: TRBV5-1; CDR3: CASSYGTGRTEAFF; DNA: TGCGCCAGCAGCTACGGGACAGGGAGGACTGAAGCTTTCTTT
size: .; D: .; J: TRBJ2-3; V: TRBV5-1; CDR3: CASSLGGPPDTQYF; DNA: TGCGCCAGCAGCTTAGGCGGGCCCCCAGATACGCAGTATTTT
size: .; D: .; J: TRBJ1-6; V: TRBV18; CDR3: CASSPSARDNSPLHF; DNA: TGTGCCAGCTCACCTTCCGCGAGAGATAATTCACCCCTCCACTTT
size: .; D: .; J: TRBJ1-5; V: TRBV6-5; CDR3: CASSYLEGSNQPQHF; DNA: TGTGCCAGCAGTTACTTAGAGGGGAGCAATCAGCCCCAGCATTTT
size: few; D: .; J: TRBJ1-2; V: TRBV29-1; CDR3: CSVSPVSWYTF; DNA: TGCAGCGTATCCCCGGTCTCCTGGTACACCTTC
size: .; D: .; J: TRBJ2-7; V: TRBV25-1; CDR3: CASSVDGEQYF; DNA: TGTGCCAGCAGTGTGGACGGCGAGCAGTACTTC
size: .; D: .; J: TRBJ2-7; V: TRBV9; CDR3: CASSVSAGLDYEQYF; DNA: TGTGCCAGCAGCGTATCGGCAGGGTTGGACTACGAGCAGTACTTC
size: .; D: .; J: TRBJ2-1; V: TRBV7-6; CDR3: CASSLVPGNNVYNEQFF; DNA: TGTGCCAGCAGCTTAGTTCCCGGGAATAACGTCTACAATGAGCAGTTCTTC
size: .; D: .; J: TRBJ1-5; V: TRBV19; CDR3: CASSRGSNQPQHF; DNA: TGTGCCAGTAGTAGGGGGAGCAATCAGCCCCAGCATTTT
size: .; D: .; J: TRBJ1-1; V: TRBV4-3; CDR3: CASSQAPGDGTEAFF; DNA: TGCGCCAGCAGCCAAGCTCCGGGGGACGGAACTGAAGCTTTCTTT
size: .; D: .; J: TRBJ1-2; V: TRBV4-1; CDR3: CASSQDEGYGYTF; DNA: TGCGCCAGCAGCCAAGATGAGGGATATGGCTACACCTTC
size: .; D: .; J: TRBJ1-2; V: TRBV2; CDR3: CASSRAEDYGYTF; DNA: TGTGCCAGCAGCAGGGCTGAGGACTATGGCTACACCTTC
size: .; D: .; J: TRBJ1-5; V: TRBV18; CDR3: CASSPIRDSNQPQHF; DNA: TGTGCCAGCTCACCAATCAGGGATAGCAATCAGCCCCAGCATTTT
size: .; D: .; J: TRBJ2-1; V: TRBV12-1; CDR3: CASSLPPRLAGGPSGAKGQFF; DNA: TGTGCCAGCAGCTTACCCCCGAGGTTAGCGGGGGGGCCGTCGGGCGCTAAGGGGCAGTTCTTC
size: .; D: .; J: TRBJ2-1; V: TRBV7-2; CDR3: CASSRAGTEYNEQFF; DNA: TGTGCCAGCAGTAGGGCGGGGACAGAGTACAATGAGCAGTTCTTC
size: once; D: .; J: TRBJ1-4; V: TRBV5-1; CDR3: CASRGGSGNEKLFF; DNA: TGCGCCAGCAGGGGCGGGAGCGGAAATGAAAAACTGTTTTTT
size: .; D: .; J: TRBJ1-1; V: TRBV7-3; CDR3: CASSPSEGLGEAFF; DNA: TGTGCCAGCAGCCCATCCGAGGGGTTAGGTGAAGCTTTCTTT
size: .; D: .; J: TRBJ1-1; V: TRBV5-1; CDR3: CASSLGHPLNTEAFF; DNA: TGCGCCAGCAGCTTGGGACACCCACTGAACACTGAAGCTTTCTTT
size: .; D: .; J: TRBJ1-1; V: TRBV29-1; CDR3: CSVEGWVTEAFF; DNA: TGCAGCGTTGAAGGCTGGGTCACTGAAGCTTTCTTT
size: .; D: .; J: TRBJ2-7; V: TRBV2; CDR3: CASSEGRLLVEQYF; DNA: TGTGCCAGCAGTGAAGGCCGACTACTGGTCGAGCAGTACTTC
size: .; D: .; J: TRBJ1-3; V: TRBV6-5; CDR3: CASSYSGVGAGNTIYF; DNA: TGTGCCAGCAGTTACAGTGGGGTTGGGGCTGGAAACACCATATATTTT
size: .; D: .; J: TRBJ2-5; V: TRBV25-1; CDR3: CASSEFEGAETQYF; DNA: TGTGCCAGCAGTGAATTTGAAGGGGCAGAGACCCAGTACTTC
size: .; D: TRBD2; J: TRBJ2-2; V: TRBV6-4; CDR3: CASSAEMGLATGELFF; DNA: TGTGCCAGCAGTGCGGAGATGGGACTAGCTACCGGGGAGCTGTTTTTT